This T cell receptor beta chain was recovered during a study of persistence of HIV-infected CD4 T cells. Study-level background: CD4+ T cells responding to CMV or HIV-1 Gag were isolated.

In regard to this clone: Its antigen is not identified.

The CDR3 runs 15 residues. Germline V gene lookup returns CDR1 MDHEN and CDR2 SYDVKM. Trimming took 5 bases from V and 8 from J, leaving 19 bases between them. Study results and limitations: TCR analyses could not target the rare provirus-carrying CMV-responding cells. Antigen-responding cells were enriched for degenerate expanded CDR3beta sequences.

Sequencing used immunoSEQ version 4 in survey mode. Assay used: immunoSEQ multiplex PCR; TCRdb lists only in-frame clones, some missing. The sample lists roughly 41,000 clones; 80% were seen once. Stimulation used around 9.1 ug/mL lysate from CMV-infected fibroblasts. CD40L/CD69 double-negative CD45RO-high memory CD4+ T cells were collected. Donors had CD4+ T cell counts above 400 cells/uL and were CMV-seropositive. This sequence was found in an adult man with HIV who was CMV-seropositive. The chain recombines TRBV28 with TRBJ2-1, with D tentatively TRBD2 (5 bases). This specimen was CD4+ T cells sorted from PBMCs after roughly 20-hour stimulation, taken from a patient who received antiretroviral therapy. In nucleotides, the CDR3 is TGTGCCAGCAGTCCGCATGGGGTAGCGAGCGATGAGCAGTTCTTC. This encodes CASSPHGVASDEQFF.